The sequence of this TCR beta chain was determined in a study of blood T cell repertoires in COVID-19. TCRdb keeps only in-frame clones here, not all; method: immunoSEQ multiplex PCR. This table has about 170,000 clones, around nine tenths appearing once. CDR1 is MNHEY, CDR2 SVGAGI, per germline. The junction had 9 bases not matched to a gene; V was cut back by 10 bases and J by 10 bases. The CDR3 contains 13 residues. This sequence joins TRBV6-5 and TRBJ1-6, with 8 bases that match TRBD1. The TCR comes from a woman of 80 years or more with COVID-19, enrolled during active disease. Sequenced input: peripheral blood. The CDR3 loop is CATKDRADSPLHF. The CDR3 coding sequence is TGTGCCACCAAGGACAGGGCAGACTCACCCCTCCACTTT.